The 23 T cell receptor beta chains reported below all come from one sample, sequenced in a study of blood T cell repertoires in COVID-19. TCRdb's copy holds only in-frame clones and misses some; the assay was immunoSEQ multiplex PCR. Here the sample spans nearly 95,000 clones, almost 90% being singletons. The sample consisted of peripheral blood. The receptors derive from a human donor with active COVID-19. The donor label of this sample is uncertain.

This sequence joins TRBV11-3 and TRBJ2-7; D not resolved. This CDR3 spans 13 amino acids. Between the trimmed V and J ends, which lost 5 bases and 2 bases, there was a span of 10 bases. Per germline, CDR1 SGHNT and CDR2 YENEEA. CDR3 in DNA: TGTGCCAGCAGCCAAGGAACAGCCTACGAGCAGTACTTC. Encoded protein: CASSQGTAYEQYF.

The chain joins TRBV7-9 to TRBJ1-1; TRBD1 is a possible D gene (5 bases). Germline loops: CDR1 SEHNR, CDR2 FQNEAQ (reference sequence). Trimming cost V 3 bases and J 0 bases, with 14 bases left between them. The CDR3 has 16 residues. The CDR3 here is CASSLHRRNMNTEAFF. The CDR3 DNA is TGTGCCAGCAGCTTGCACAGGAGAAACATGAACACTGAAGCTTTCTTT.

The chain couples TRBV19 to TRBJ1-5; D is perhaps TRBD1 (5 bases). The germline V gene encodes CDR1 LNHDA and CDR2 SQIVND (reference sequence). V was trimmed by 4 bases and J by 1 base, leaving 11 bases between them. The CDR3 is 15 amino acids. The CDR3 region has the DNA TGTGCCAGTAGTAGTGGCAGGGAAAGCAATCAGCCCCAGCATTTT. Amino acid sequence: CASSSGRESNQPQHF.

J is TRBJ1-2 and V is TRBV10-3; TRBD1 is a possible D gene (6 bases). CDR3 length: 14 amino acids. V shed 6 bases and J shed 7 bases, with 18 bases lying between them. Per the germline V gene, CDR1 is ENHRY and CDR2 is SYGVKD. The CDR3 DNA reads TGTGCCATCAGCGAAACAGGGCCCCATTCTGGCTACACCTTC. Its translation: CAISETGPHSGYTF.

The chain links TRBV18 to TRBJ2-2, with 7 bases aligning to TRBD1. CDR3 length: 16 residues. Germline lookup yields CDR1 KGHSH and CDR2 LQKENI. J lost 4 bases, V lost 1 base, and 6 bases had no gene match. CDR3 sequence reads: CASSPRQGLGTGELFF. CDR3 bases: TGTGCCAGCTCACCACGACAGGGTTTGGGCACCGGGGAGCTGTTTTTT. The whole variable domain, remainder taken from reference TRBV18 and TRBJ2-2, is NAGVMQNPRHLVRRRGQEARLRCSPMKGHSHVYWYRQLPEEGLKFMVYLQKENIIDESGMPKERFSAEFPKEGPSILRIQQVVRGDSAAYFCASSPRQGLGTGELFFGEGSRLTVL.

A few counts support this clone. This chain connects TRBV5-1 to TRBJ1-2; D is unclear. V was trimmed by 0 bases and J by 4 bases, leaving 16 bases between them. CDR1 SGHRS and CDR2 YFSETQ come from the germline V gene. This CDR3 is built from 16 residues. The CDR3 sequence is CASSLVLDGGPYGYTF. The CDR3 nucleotides are TGCGCCAGCAGCTTGGTGTTGGATGGAGGGCCCTATGGCTACACCTTC.

The CDR3 region has the DNA TGTGCCAGCAGCTTAGTAGCGGGGGGCTCCTACAATGAGCAGTTCTTC. Its translation is CASSLVAGGSYNEQFF. The genes are TRBV7-2 and TRBJ2-1; 10 bases align to TRBD2. This CDR3 is built from 16 residues. With V trimmed by 1 base and J by 0 bases, 0 bases remained unmatched. CDR1 SGHTA and CDR2 FQGNSA come from the germline V gene.

The chain recombines TRBV19 with TRBJ1-2, with TRBD1 identical over 9 bases. Germline V gene lookup returns CDR1 LNHDA and CDR2 SQIVND (reference sequence). This CDR3 contains 17 residues. The V segment lost 7 bases and the J segment 6 bases; nucleotides outside the gene matches: 18. The CDR3 nucleotides are TGTGCCAGTACACCCTCACAGGGGGCGCTTACATTTAATGGCTACACCTTC. It yields the protein CASTPSQGALTFNGYTF.

The chain is built from TRBV4-3 and TRBJ2-2; 7 bases align to TRBD2. Germline lookup yields CDR1 LGHNA and CDR2 YSLEER. The CDR3 runs to 13 residues. The V and J ends lost 4 bases and 8 bases, in that order; junction bases with no gene match: 4. The CDR3 coding sequence is TGCGCCAGCAGCCCCGCGGGGGTAGGGGAGCTGTTTTTT. It specifies CASSPAGVGELFF.

The chain combines TRBV4-3 with TRBJ1-2; weak D call: TRBD1 (6 bases). In germline, CDR1 is LGHNA, CDR2 YSLEER. V lost 1 base to trimming and J lost 4 bases, with 13 bases between them. This CDR3 contains 15 residues. The CDR3 here is CASSQGEGVGYGYTF. In nucleotides, the CDR3 is TGCGCCAGCAGCCAAGGGGAGGGGGTAGGCTATGGCTACACCTTC.

This chain joins TRBV10-3 and TRBJ2-1; D remains unclear. Looked up from germline, CDR1 is ENHRY and CDR2 is SYGVKD. The CDR3 has 14 amino acids. V lost 6 bases and J lost 5, with 14 bases in between. CDR3 sequence (DNA): TGTGCCATCAGCACCCTCGGGTCAGACAATGAGCAGTTCTTC. This encodes CAISTLGSDNEQFF.

The chain couples TRBV7-9 to TRBJ2-1; maybe TRBD1 (6 bases). This CDR3 is built from 13 residues. Trimming left V 6 bases short and J 4 bases short, with 10 bases between. Germline CDR1 is SEHNR and CDR2 is FQNEAQ (reference sequence). The CDR3 nucleotides read TGTGCCAGCAGACTTGGACAGTACAATGAGCAGTTCTTC. Residues: CASRLGQYNEQFF. The variable domain in full, with the rest retrieved from reference TRBV7-9 and TRBJ2-1, is DTGVSQNPRHKITKRGQNVTFRCDPISEHNRLYWYRQTLGQGPEFLTYFQNEAQLEKSRLLSDRFSAERPKGSFSTLEIQRTEQGDSAMYLCASRLGQYNEQFFGPGTRLTVL.

This clone showed up just once. The chain couples TRBV5-5 to TRBJ1-2; maybe TRBD1 (5 bases). The CDR3 length is 16 residues. Germline CDR1 is SGHKS and CDR2 is YYEKEE (reference sequence). Trimming cost V 4 bases and J 0 bases, with 16 bases left between them. CDR3 region: CASSRVQDIANYGYTF. Written as DNA, the CDR3 is TGTGCCAGCAGCCGCGTTCAGGACATAGCTAACTATGGCTACACCTTC.

The chain links TRBV28 to TRBJ1-4; 9 positions agree with TRBD1. Losses at the gene ends were 7 bases for V and 3 bases for J; bases not matched to a gene: 3. Germline CDR1 and CDR2: MDHEN and SYDVKM. The CDR3 is 14 residues long. CDR3 sequence reads: CASMRTGANEKLFF. CDR3 nucleotide sequence: TGTGCCAGCATGAGGACAGGGGCTAATGAAAAACTGTTTTTT.

The chain combines TRBV4-3 with TRBJ1-2; 7 bases align to TRBD1. The CDR3 contains 15 residues. Germline loops: CDR1 LGHNA, CDR2 YSLEER. V lost 0 bases and J lost 4; bases outside the gene matches: 5. The CDR3 DNA sequence: TGCGCCAGCAGCCAAGACCCAGGGGGAGGCTATGGCTACACCTTC. Its translation: CASSQDPGGGYGYTF.

This rearrangement joins TRBV6-5 to TRBJ2-3, with TRBD2 matching over 9 bases. The CDR3 contains 15 residues. With 6 bases clipped from V and 5 bases from J, the junction kept 9 bases outside the gene matches. Looked up from germline, CDR1 is MNHEY and CDR2 is SVGAGI. The CDR3 DNA is TGTGCCAGCAGACCGACTAGCGGTGATAAAGATACGCAGTATTTT. This encodes CASRPTSGDKDTQYF.

The rearrangement uses TRBV11-1 and TRBJ2-2; a possible D gene is TRBD1 (6 bases). Germline loops: CDR1 SGHAT, CDR2 FQDESV (reference sequence). The CDR3 consists of 16 residues. The V and J ends lost 9 bases and 3 bases respectively, with 20 bases between them. This CDR3 reads CASQWGTYPDTGELFF. The CDR3 nucleotides read TGTGCCAGTCAATGGGGGACATACCCCGACACCGGGGAGCTGTTTTTT.

This clone has a handful of counts. The chain has TRBV4-1 and TRBJ2-1; the D is unclear. The germline V and J ends were trimmed by 1 base and 0 bases, with 7 bases remaining between them. Germline V gene data show CDR1 as MGHRA and CDR2 as YSYEKL. CDR3 length: 15 residues. The CDR3 sequence: CASSQASDSYNEQFF. CDR3 coding DNA: TGCGCCAGCAGCCAAGCCTCAGACTCCTACAATGAGCAGTTCTTC.

The rearrangement uses TRBV25-1 and TRBJ1-1, with 7 bases matching TRBD1. Trimming at V came to 1 base and at J to 4 bases, leaving 9 bases not matched to a gene. The CDR3 length is 16 residues. Germline V gives CDR1 MGHDK, CDR2 SYGVNS. CDR3 amino acids: CASSESTLRQGTEAFF. CDR3 nucleotide sequence: TGTGCCAGCAGTGAATCAACACTTAGACAGGGCACTGAAGCTTTCTTT.

The chain recombines TRBV7-2 with TRBJ2-7; 11 bases line up with TRBD1. Germline V lookup: CDR1 SGHTA, CDR2 FQGNSA. The V and J ends lost 5 bases and 2 bases, in that order; junction bases with no gene match: 11. This CDR3 has 17 residues. CDR3 sequence (DNA): TGTGCCAGCAGCCTGACCCCGGTGGACAGGGGGCCCTACGAGCAGTACTTC. Its translation: CASSLTPVDRGPYEQYF.

V is TRBV6-6 and J is TRBJ1-2, with TRBD1 matching over 7 bases. The junction had 0 bases not matched to a gene; V was cut back by 2 bases and J by 3 bases. CDR3 length: 13 amino acids. The germline V gene has CDR1 MNHNY and CDR2 SVGAGI (reference sequence). This CDR3 reads CASSYGTDYGYTF. The CDR3 nucleotides are TGTGCCAGCAGTTACGGGACAGACTATGGCTACACCTTC.

V usage is TRBV2 and J usage is TRBJ1-3, with TRBD1 as a possible D gene (6 bases). Per germline, CDR1 SNHLY and CDR2 FYNNEI. Deletions cut 4 bases from V and 2 bases from J, with 9 bases between. This CDR3 is built from 14 residues. For the CDR3, the DNA is TGTGCCAGCAGTGTCAAGGGGGCTGGAAACACCATATATTTT. Its translation: CASSVKGAGNTIYF.

The chain couples TRBV7-2 to TRBJ2-3, with 13 positions matching TRBD2. The CDR3 sequence is 17 residues long. Germline-derived CDR1 and CDR2 are SGHTA and FQGNSA. The trim removed 5 bases at V and 5 bases at J, leaving 10 bases unmatched. CDR3 coding DNA: TGTGCCAGCAGCCCAACTAGCGGGGGGGCCCGGGGAGATACGCAGTATTTT. Translation: CASSPTSGGARGDTQYF.